The 2 T cell receptor beta chains below come from one sample, sequenced in a study of cytomegalovirus exposure and HLA in healthy donors. PCR used 60 Vbeta primers and 13 Jbeta primers. The protocol was immunoSEQ multiplex PCR, while the TCRdb copy is restricted to in-frame clones and leaves out a portion. Seen here are roughly 150,000 clones, roughly 87% observed once, and the top ten hold 5% to 6.5%. Sequencing used PBMCs. These receptors all come from a man younger than 40 in good health and CMV-seropositive.

This sequence joins TRBV7-9 and TRBJ2-4; perhaps TRBD1 as D (5 bases). V was shortened by 2 bases and J by 0 bases, with 14 bases between the two germline ends. Germline V gene data show CDR1 as SEHNR and CDR2 as FQNEAQ (reference sequence). The CDR3 runs 17 residues. CDR3 protein: CASSLSQGSLAKNIQYF. CDR3 in DNA: TGTGCCAGCAGCTTAAGTCAGGGCTCCTTAGCCAAAAACATTCAGTACTTC.

The V and J genes are TRBV2 and TRBJ2-1, with 7 bases aligning to TRBD1. The germline V gene encodes CDR1 SNHLY and CDR2 FYNNEI. Trimming took 6 bases from V and 6 from J; bases not matched to a gene: 5. The CDR3 is 13 amino acids. CDR3 protein: CASSGDRANEQFF. In DNA, the CDR3 is TGTGCCAGCAGCGGGGACAGAGCCAATGAGCAGTTCTTC. The variable domain in full, with the rest retrieved from reference TRBV2 and TRBJ2-1, is EPEVTQTPSHQVTQMGQEVILRCVPISNHLYFYWYRQILGQKVEFLVSFYNNEISEKSEIFDDQFSVERPDGSNFTLKIRSTKLEDSAMYFCASSGDRANEQFFGPGTRLTVL.